This T cell receptor (beta chain) was retrieved from a study of early stage breast cancer tumors. Study summary: Approximately 10-fold was the mean read coverage per sample. General study findings and limits: In about 90% of the 16 patients, blood comparison separated tumor from normal breast.

Repertoires were generated with immunoSEQ multiplex PCR, while TCRdb's copy carries only in-frame clones and drops some. The table includes over a thousand clones, around 77% detected once. Concerning this clone itself: The antigen remains unidentified.

Germline values: CDR1 GTSNPN, CDR2 SVGIG (reference sequence). The CDR3 has 13 amino acids. The V gene lost 8 bases and the J gene lost 4 bases, with 16 bases spanning the gap. The rearrangement joins TRBV30 to TRBJ2-3; D is possibly TRBD1 (5 bases). The TCR was taken from a person in their fifties with breast cancer. Sequencing was carried out using normal breast tissue next to the tumor. The CDR3 spells CAHLQGNSDTQYF. Written as DNA, the CDR3 is TGTGCCCATCTTCAGGGTAACTCAGATACGCAGTATTTT.